This T cell receptor (beta chain) was observed in a study of blood T cells in healthy people across ages. Researchers collected about 10 milliliters of peripheral blood from every single donor. Total RNA, at least 5.5 micrograms per sample, came from PBMCs. CDR3 length: 19 amino acids. Germline CDR1 SEHNR, CDR2 FQNEAQ (reference sequence). Trimming removed 4 bases from V and 0 bases from J; junction bases left unmatched: 9. PCR was performed a second time for about 6 to 12 cycles using a sample-barcoded 5' primer and a J-beta primer mix. TCRdb redid the calling of the 5' RACE reads with MiXCR, one entry per CDR3 protein. The sample has 1,500,000 or so distinct CDR3 sequences; 35% to 45% are singletons.

The material sequenced was blood. This TCR was recovered from a woman between 18 and 29 years old in good health. The J gene is TRBJ2-1, the V gene TRBV7-9, with TRBD2 matching over 13 bases. The CDR3 region has the DNA TGTGCCAGCAGCTCCCCAAGACGACTAGCGGGGGGCTCCTACAATGAGCAGTTCTTC. Translation: CASSSPRRLAGGSYNEQFF.